This T cell receptor beta chain appears in the sequencing data of a study of cytomegalovirus exposure and HLA in healthy donors. Broader study findings: What TCR beta sequences reportedly achieved was accurate prediction of HLA-A and HLA-B alleles in most subjects. An assumption of roughly uniform sequencing depth across donors underlay the presence/absence analyses. Under in vitro conditions, three CMV-associated chains were confirmed as specific for CMV antigens.

13 Jbeta primers and 60 Vbeta primers were used for the PCR. Some clones are missing from TCRdb's copy, which holds only in-frame ones; the method was immunoSEQ multiplex PCR. The sample lists over 150,000 clones, around 75% seen once, with 7.7% in the top ten. V shed 6 bases and J shed 4 bases, with 22 bases lying between them. Germline values: CDR1 SQVTM, CDR2 ANQGSEA. This CDR3 has 15 residues. With regard to this clone: Its target is unknown.

This receptor was obtained from a man aged 25-45 years in good health and CMV-seropositive. Sequenced material: PBMCs. The chain couples TRBV29-1 to TRBJ2-7; perhaps TRBD1 as D (5 bases). The CDR3 protein is CSVRFLGRDEYEQYF. In DNA form, the CDR3 reads TGCAGCGTGAGATTCTTGGGCAGGGATGAATACGAGCAGTACTTC.